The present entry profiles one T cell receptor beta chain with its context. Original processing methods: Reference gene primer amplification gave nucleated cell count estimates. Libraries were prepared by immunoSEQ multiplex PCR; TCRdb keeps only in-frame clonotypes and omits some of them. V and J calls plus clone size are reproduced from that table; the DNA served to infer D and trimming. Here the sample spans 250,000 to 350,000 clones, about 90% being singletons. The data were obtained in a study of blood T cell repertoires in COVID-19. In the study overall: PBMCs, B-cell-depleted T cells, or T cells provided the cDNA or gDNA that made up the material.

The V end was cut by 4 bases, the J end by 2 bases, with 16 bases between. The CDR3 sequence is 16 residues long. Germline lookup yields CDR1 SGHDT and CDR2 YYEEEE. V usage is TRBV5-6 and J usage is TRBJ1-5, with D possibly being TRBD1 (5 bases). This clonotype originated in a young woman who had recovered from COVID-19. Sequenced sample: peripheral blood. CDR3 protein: CASSTYGGSGNQPQHF. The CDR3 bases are TGTGCCAGCAGCACCTATGGGGGGTCGGGCAATCAGCCCCAGCATTTT.